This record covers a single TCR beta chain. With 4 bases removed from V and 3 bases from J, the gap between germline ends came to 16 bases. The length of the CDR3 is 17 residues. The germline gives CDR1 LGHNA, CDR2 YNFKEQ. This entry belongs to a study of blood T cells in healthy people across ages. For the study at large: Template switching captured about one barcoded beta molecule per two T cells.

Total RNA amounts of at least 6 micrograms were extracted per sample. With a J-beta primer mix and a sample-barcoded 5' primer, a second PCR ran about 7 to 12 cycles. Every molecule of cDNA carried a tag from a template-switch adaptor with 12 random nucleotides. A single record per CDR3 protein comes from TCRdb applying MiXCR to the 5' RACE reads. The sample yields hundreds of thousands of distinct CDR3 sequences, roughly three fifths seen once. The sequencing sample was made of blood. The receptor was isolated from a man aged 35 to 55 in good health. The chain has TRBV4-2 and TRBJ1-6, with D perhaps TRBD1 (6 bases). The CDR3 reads CASSPERDRIYNSPLHF. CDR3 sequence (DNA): TGTGCCAGCAGCCCGGAACGTGACAGGATCTATAATTCACCCCTCCACTTT.